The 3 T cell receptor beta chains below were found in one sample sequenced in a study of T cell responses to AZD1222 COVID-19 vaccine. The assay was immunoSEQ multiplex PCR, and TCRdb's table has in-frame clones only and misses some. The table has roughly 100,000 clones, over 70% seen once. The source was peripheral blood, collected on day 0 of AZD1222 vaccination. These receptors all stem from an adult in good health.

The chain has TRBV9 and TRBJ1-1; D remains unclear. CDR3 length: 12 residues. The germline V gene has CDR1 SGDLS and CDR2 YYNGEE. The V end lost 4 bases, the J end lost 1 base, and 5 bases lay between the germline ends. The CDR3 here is CASSTENTEAFF. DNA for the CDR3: TGTGCCAGCAGCACAGAGAACACTGAAGCTTTCTTT. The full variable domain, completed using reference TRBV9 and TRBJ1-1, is DSGVTQTPKHLITATGQRVTLRCSPRSGDLSVYWYQQSLDQGLQFLIQYYNGEERAKGNILERFSAQQFPDLHSELNLSSLELGDSALYFCASSTENTEAFFGQGTRLTVV.

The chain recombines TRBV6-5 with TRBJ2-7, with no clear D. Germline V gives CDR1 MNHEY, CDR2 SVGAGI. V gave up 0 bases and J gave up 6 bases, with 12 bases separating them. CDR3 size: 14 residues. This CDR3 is CASSYSPSSFEQYF. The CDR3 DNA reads TGTGCCAGCAGTTACTCTCCATCAAGTTTCGAGCAGTACTTC.

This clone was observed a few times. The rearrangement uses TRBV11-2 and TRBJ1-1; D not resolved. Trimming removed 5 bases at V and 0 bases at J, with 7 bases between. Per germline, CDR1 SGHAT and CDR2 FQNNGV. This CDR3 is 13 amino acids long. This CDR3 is CASSADLNTEAFF. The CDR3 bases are TGTGCCAGCAGCGCAGACCTGAACACTGAAGCTTTCTTT.